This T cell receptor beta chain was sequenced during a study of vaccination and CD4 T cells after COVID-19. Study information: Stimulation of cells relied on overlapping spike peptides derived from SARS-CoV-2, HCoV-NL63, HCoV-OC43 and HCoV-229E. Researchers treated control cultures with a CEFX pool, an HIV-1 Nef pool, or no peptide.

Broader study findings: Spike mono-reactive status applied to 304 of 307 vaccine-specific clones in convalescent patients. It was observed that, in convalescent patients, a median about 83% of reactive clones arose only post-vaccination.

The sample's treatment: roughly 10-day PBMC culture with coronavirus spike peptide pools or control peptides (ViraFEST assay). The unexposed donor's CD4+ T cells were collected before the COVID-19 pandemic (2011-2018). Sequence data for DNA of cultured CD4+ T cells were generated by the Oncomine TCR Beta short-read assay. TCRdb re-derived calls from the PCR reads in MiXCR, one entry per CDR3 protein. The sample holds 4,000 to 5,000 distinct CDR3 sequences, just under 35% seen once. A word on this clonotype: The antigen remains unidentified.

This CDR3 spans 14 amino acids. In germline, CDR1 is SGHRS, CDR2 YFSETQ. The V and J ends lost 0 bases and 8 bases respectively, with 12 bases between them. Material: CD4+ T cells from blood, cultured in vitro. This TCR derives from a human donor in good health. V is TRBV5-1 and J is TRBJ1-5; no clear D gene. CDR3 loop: CASSLGHRGEPQHF. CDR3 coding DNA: TGCGCCAGCAGCTTGGGGCACCGAGGAGAGCCCCAGCATTTT.